This T cell receptor (beta chain) was sequenced during a study of blood T cells in healthy people across ages. Study results and caveats: The recorded TCR beta diversity per million T cells decreased in a roughly linear manner with age.

In this sample, this clonotype turned up once. Its target is not known. Germline loops: CDR1 LGHNA, CDR2 YNFKEQ. The CDR3 runs to 16 residues. Trimming pared 2 bases from V and 1 base from J, leaving 12 bases between. Then a second PCR, running roughly 7 to 11 cycles, was carried out with a sample-barcoded 5' primer and a J-beta primer mix. TCRdb reanalysed the 5' RACE reads using MiXCR and keeps one entry per CDR3 protein. The data contain hundreds of thousands of distinct CDR3 sequences, 40% to 45% of them seen just once; the ten biggest clones take up more than 20%. V gene TRBV4-2 combines with J gene TRBJ2-4; tentatively, D is TRBD1 (5 bases). The sample consisted of blood. The TCR originated in a woman aged 55-69 years in good health. This CDR3 is CASSQLIRDAKNIQYF. The CDR3 DNA sequence: TGTGCCAGCAGCCAATTGATCAGGGATGCCAAAAACATTCAGTACTTC.